Following are 26 T cell receptor beta chains from one sample sequenced in a study of blood T cell repertoires in COVID-19. Assay: immunoSEQ multiplex PCR; the TCRdb copy retains only in-frame clones and omits some. The sample records approximately 230,000 clones, 88% being singletons. Sequences were obtained from peripheral blood. The receptor set was obtained from a woman between 25 and 40 years old with COVID-19, enrolled during active disease.

This chain joins TRBV7-9 and TRBJ1-4; 9 bases line up with TRBD1. Per germline, CDR1 SEHNR and CDR2 FQNEAQ (reference sequence). V was clipped by 5 bases and J by 6 bases; unmatched bases: 7. CDR3 length equals 15 residues. The CDR3 protein is CASSPGQGWDEKLFF. The CDR3 nucleotides are TGTGCCAGCAGCCCCGGACAGGGGTGGGATGAAAAACTGTTTTTT.

This clone has only one observation. This chain links TRBV29-1 with TRBJ2-1, with unresolved D. Per germline, CDR1 SQVTM and CDR2 ANQGSEA. The CDR3 contains 11 residues. V gave up 4 bases and J gave up 13 bases, with 14 bases separating them. Written as DNA, the CDR3 is TGCAGCGTTGCCTCCGAGGTTCGCCAGTTCTTC. Translating gives CSVASEVRQFF.

The V and J genes are TRBV3-1 (or the pseudogene TRBV3-2) and TRBJ1-4; TRBD1 might be the D (5 bases). The CDR3 contains 16 residues. Deletions cut 5 bases from V and 1 base from J, with 14 bases between. CDR1 is LGHDT, CDR2 YNNKEL, per germline (reference sequence). This CDR3 is CASSSSGQGTNEKLFF. CDR3 in DNA: TGTGCCAGCAGCTCATCTGGGCAGGGAACTAATGAAAAACTGTTTTTT.

This chain uses TRBV30 with TRBJ2-1; TRBD1 matches at 8 bases. This CDR3 is 14 amino acids long. Germline trimming cut 5 bases from V and 4 bases from J; bases unmatched to any gene: 7. Germline values: CDR1 GTSNPN, CDR2 SVGIG (reference sequence). Here the CDR3 DNA reads TGTGCCTGGCAAAGGCAGGGGGCATACAATGAGCAGTTCTTC. Translated: CAWQRQGAYNEQFF.

The V gene is TRBV24-1, the J gene TRBJ1-1, with 9 bases identical to TRBD1. Looked up from germline, CDR1 is KGHDR and CDR2 is SFDVKD. The junction had 9 bases not matched to a gene; V was cut back by 4 bases and J by 10 bases. The CDR3 covers 14 residues. CDR3 region: CATSDRGTGRGAFF. The CDR3 DNA reads as TGTGCCACCAGTGACCGAGGGACAGGGCGAGGAGCTTTCTTT.

The chain combines TRBV11-3 with TRBJ1-1, with D possibly being TRBD1 (5 bases). The CDR3 length is 15 residues. The germline V gene encodes CDR1 SGHNT and CDR2 YENEEA. V lost 0 bases and J 3 bases, leaving 11 bases between the germline ends. The CDR3 DNA is TGTGCCAGCAGCTTAGATCCGGGGGGGTACACTGAAGCTTTCTTT. Protein product: CASSLDPGGYTEAFF.

V is TRBV14 and J is TRBJ1-1; possibly TRBD1 for D (6 bases). CDR3 size: 14 residues. V was cut by 0 bases and J by 8 bases, with 13 bases left in between. Germline CDR1 reads SGHDN; CDR2 reads FVKESK. The CDR3 region has the DNA TGTGCCAGCAGCCAAGATGGCTGGGGACAAGAAGCTTTCTTT. Protein: CASSQDGWGQEAFF.

This rearrangement joins TRBV6-6 to TRBJ2-3; no firm D call. Germline CDR1 and CDR2: MNHNY and SVGAGI (reference sequence). Trimming pared 6 bases from V and 9 bases from J, leaving 10 bases between. This CDR3 has 11 residues. CDR3: CASREKNTQYF. In DNA form, the CDR3 reads TGTGCCAGCAGAGAGAAGAACACGCAGTATTTT.

The chain employs TRBV7-8 and TRBJ2-1; 14 bases map to TRBD2. Germline V gene lookup returns CDR1 SGHVS and CDR2 FQNEAQ. With V trimmed by 5 bases and J by 7 bases, 4 bases remained unmatched. The CDR3 is 15 amino acids. This CDR3 is CASSKTSGRVNEQFF. The CDR3 DNA follows: TGTGCCAGCAGCAAGACTAGCGGGAGGGTGAATGAGCAGTTCTTC. Full variable domain (rest looked up from reference TRBV7-8 and TRBJ2-1): GAGVSQSPRYKVAKRGQDVALRCDPISGHVSLFWYQQALGQGPEFLTYFQNEAQLDKSGLPSDRFFAERPEGSVSTLKIQRTQQEDSAVYLCASSKTSGRVNEQFFGPGTRLTVL.

The chain uses TRBV4-3 and TRBJ2-2, with D perhaps matching TRBD1 (6 bases). Trimming pared 7 bases from V and 8 bases from J, leaving 20 bases between. CDR1 and CDR2 (germline): LGHNA, YSLEER. This CDR3 spans 15 amino acids. CDR3 protein: CASTLYVGGLGELFF. The CDR3 region has the DNA TGCGCCAGCACACTTTATGTAGGGGGTTTGGGGGAGCTGTTTTTT.

The chain couples TRBV5-5 to TRBJ1-2, with 9 bases identical to TRBD1. This CDR3 comprises 15 residues. Germline CDR1 is SGHKS and CDR2 is YYEKEE (reference sequence). V shed 4 bases and J 7 bases; nucleotides not matched to a gene: 11. This CDR3 reads CASSLSPGQGFGYTF. The DNA of the CDR3 is TGTGCCAGCAGCCTTTCCCCGGGACAGGGTTTTGGCTACACCTTC.

The rearrangement uses TRBV27 and TRBJ2-1, with D possibly being TRBD1 (5 bases). Germline CDR1 and CDR2: MNHEY and SMNVEV (reference sequence). The CDR3 length is 13 residues. The V end lost 7 bases, the J end lost 4 bases, and 11 bases lay between the germline ends. The CDR3 DNA sequence: TGTGCCAGCAAGCAGGGAAATTACAATGAGCAGTTCTTC. It codes for CASKQGNYNEQFF.

The gene calls are TRBV4-3 and TRBJ1-4, with D tentatively TRBD1 (6 bases). The CDR3 is made up of 15 amino acids. The V end lost 0 bases, the J end lost 7 bases, and 12 bases lay between the germline ends. The germline CDR1 and CDR2 sequences are LGHNA and YSLEER. The CDR3 sequence: CASSQEQGFGEKLFF. CDR3 bases: TGCGCCAGCAGCCAAGAGCAGGGGTTTGGTGAAAAACTGTTTTTT.

CDR3 amino acids: CASSSGQGTVLQYF. The CDR3 DNA reads TGTGCCAGTAGCAGCGGACAGGGTACTGTTCTGCAGTATTTT. This rearrangement joins TRBV19 to TRBJ2-3; 8 bases are a match to TRBD1. The V gene end was trimmed by 6 bases and the J gene end by 11 bases; junction bases not matched to a gene: 13. The CDR3 extends over 14 amino acids. CDR1 LNHDA and CDR2 SQIVND come from the germline V gene (reference sequence). Variable domain in full (rest from reference TRBV19 and TRBJ2-3): DGGITQSPKYLFRKEGQNVTLSCEQNLNHDAMYWYRQDPGQGLRLIYYSQIVNDFQKGDIAEGYSVSREKKESFPLTVTSAQKNPTAFYLCASSSGQGTVLQYFGPGTRLTVL.

The V call is TRBV11-3, the J call TRBJ1-1; TRBD1 might be the D (6 bases). The CDR3 consists of 13 residues. Germline CDR1 and CDR2: SGHNT and YENEEA. The ends were cut back, 0 bases at V and 4 bases at J, with 6 bases in the middle. CDR3 bases: TGTGCCAGCAGCTTAGACAGGGGCACTGAAGCTTTCTTT. Its translation: CASSLDRGTEAFF.

The chain carries TRBV5-5 and TRBJ1-3; TRBD1 aligns across 9 bases. This CDR3 is built from 16 residues. Per the germline V gene, CDR1 is SGHKS and CDR2 is YYEKEE (reference sequence). V lost 5 bases to trimming and J lost 4 bases; unmatched junction nucleotides: 10. CDR3 coding DNA: TGTGCCAGCAGTCATGTTACAGGGGGCGAGGGAAACACCATATATTTT. Translated, it gives CASSHVTGGEGNTIYF.

The V and J genes are TRBV28 and TRBJ2-2; 12 bases are shared with TRBD1. Germline values: CDR1 MDHEN, CDR2 SYDVKM. The V segment lost 4 bases and the J segment 7 bases; nucleotides outside the gene matches: 7. The CDR3 covers 16 residues. In DNA form, the CDR3 reads TGTGCCAGCAGTTCCCGGGACAGGGGGCTTGGCGGGGAGCTGTTTTTT. Protein: CASSSRDRGLGGELFF.

This clone was found once. This chain connects TRBV6-2 or TRBV6-3 to TRBJ1-3; D possibly corresponds to TRBD1 (6 bases). The V gene lost 5 bases and the J gene lost 0 bases, with 14 bases spanning the gap. This CDR3 has 16 amino acids. Germline V gene sequence: CDR1 MNHEY, CDR2 SVGEGT. The chain's CDR3 is CASSHDRRSSGNTIYF. The CDR3 DNA reads as TGTGCCAGCAGTCACGACAGGAGGTCCTCTGGAAACACCATATATTTT.

In its sample, this clone was seen once. The chain joins TRBV23-1 to TRBJ1-5; the D is unclear. TRBV23-1 is placed among ORFs of uncertain function. V was cut by 6 bases and J by 7 bases, with 13 bases left in between. This CDR3 region has 13 residues. The CDR3 region is CASSRSLGQPQHF. The CDR3 region has the DNA TGCGCCAGCAGCCGATCATTGGGCCAGCCCCAGCATTTT.

J is TRBJ2-1 and V is TRBV7-2; TRBD2 matches 7 bases. This CDR3 is built from 15 residues. With V trimmed by 1 base and J by 4 bases, 4 bases remained unmatched. From germline, CDR1 is SGHTA and CDR2 FQGNSA. The CDR3 coding sequence is TGTGCCAGCAGCTTAGAGACTAGCTGGTACAATGAGCAGTTCTTC. The encoded protein is CASSLETSWYNEQFF.

The CDR3: CASSPRGGVSNQPQHF. The CDR3 coding sequence is TGTGCCAGCTCACCACGGGGAGGGGTTAGCAATCAGCCCCAGCATTTT. The rearrangement links TRBV18 to TRBJ1-5, with D possibly being TRBD1 (5 bases). Germline V gene sequence: CDR1 KGHSH, CDR2 LQKENI. The CDR3 runs to 16 residues. The V and J ends lost 1 base and 0 bases respectively, with 10 bases between them.

CDR3 sequence (DNA): TGTGCCAGCAGTGCCCTAGACAGGGCCAATCAGCCCCAGCATTTT. This sequence encodes CASSALDRANQPQHF. V gene TRBV28 combines with J gene TRBJ1-5; TRBD1 agrees at 7 bases. CDR1 MDHEN and CDR2 SYDVKM come from the germline V gene. The CDR3 loop spans 15 amino acids. The junction had 7 bases not matched to a gene; V was cut back by 5 bases and J by 3 bases. The variable domain in full, with the rest retrieved from reference TRBV28 and TRBJ1-5, is DVKVTQSSRYLVKRTGEKVFLECVQDMDHENMFWYRQDPGLGLRLIYFSYDVKMKEKGDIPEGYSVSREKKERFSLILESASTNQTSMYLCASSALDRANQPQHFGDGTRLSIL.

The DNA of the CDR3 is TGTGCCATCAGACCTGAGGACAGGGGAAGGGGGTATGGCTACACCTTC. It is translated as CAIRPEDRGRGYGYTF. The V gene is TRBV10-3, the J gene TRBJ1-2; TRBD1 aligns across 9 bases. The CDR3 spans 16 residues. The germline V gene encodes CDR1 ENHRY and CDR2 SYGVKD. The ends lost 6 bases at V and 5 bases at J; junction bases unmatched: 13.

The chain employs TRBV27 and TRBJ2-3; D is unclear. The CDR3 has 11 residues. The V and J ends lost 6 bases and 3 bases respectively, with 4 bases between them. CDR1 MNHEY and CDR2 SMNVEV come from the germline V gene (reference sequence). CDR3 in DNA: TGTGCCAGCAGCAATACAGATACGCAGTATTTT. Translation: CASSNTDTQYF.

The chain employs TRBV27 and TRBJ1-2; 8 nucleotides agree with TRBD1. Germline CDR1 reads MNHEY; CDR2 reads SMNVEV (reference sequence). The junction had 6 bases not matched to a gene; V was cut back by 1 base and J by 8 bases. The CDR3 is 14 residues long. The CDR3 region has the DNA TGTGCCAGCAGTTTATTACAGGGGGTAGGCGGCTACACCTTC. Protein: CASSLLQGVGGYTF.

This clone was counted a few times. This chain joins TRBV28 and TRBJ1-1; D is possibly TRBD1 (6 bases). Germline V gives CDR1 MDHEN, CDR2 SYDVKM. This CDR3 is built from 13 residues. Trimming cost V 3 bases and J 7 bases, with 12 bases left between them. CDR3 loop: CASSFRGWGEAFF. The CDR3 region has the DNA TGTGCCAGCAGTTTCAGGGGTTGGGGTGAAGCTTTCTTT.